Here is one T cell receptor (beta chain) with its context. TCR beta libraries used around 2 micrograms of genomic DNA from cryopreserved PBMCs. A 1 in 200,000 to 1 in 1 million T cell depth was the sequencing target. Profiled with immunoSEQ multiplex PCR; TCRdb holds only in-frame clones, not every one. The sample includes 58,000 or so clones, 57% of them seen just once. The V gene's germline CDR1 is SGHRS and CDR2 YFSETQ. The CDR3 is 17 amino acids. Trimming cost V 3 bases and J 0 bases; bases outside gene matches: 8. This entry comes from a study of cytotoxic CD8 clonotypes in ibrutinib-treated CLL. The origin of this receptor is a human donor with chronic lymphocytic leukemia. This chain links TRBV5-1 with TRBJ2-2; 7 positions agree with TRBD2. The source was PBMCs, collected after 12 months of ibrutinib treatment. CDR3 nucleotide sequence: TGCGCCAGCAGCTATTATCCGGGACTAACGAACACCGGGGAGCTGTTTTTT. Protein sequence: CASSYYPGLTNTGELFF.